The subject of this entry is one TCR beta chain. Its matching antigen is unknown. The sample belongs to a study of T cells in Graves' hyperthyroidism and ophthalmopathy. Study results and limitations: A model built on 13 V-J features separated ophthalmopathy from stable hyperthyroidism.

This CDR3 has 14 amino acids. Trimming removed 6 bases at V and 5 bases at J, with 14 bases between. Germline V CDR1 and CDR2: SGHTA, FQGNSA. TCR beta CDR3 region amplification was performed from RNA transcripts. HTBI primers drove first-round RT-PCR of the TCR CDR3. Each CDR3 protein is one row after TCRdb ran MiXCR on the multiplex PCR reads. The profile shows roughly 330,000 distinct CDR3 sequences, approximately 15% of them singletons. In making diagnoses, clinical symptoms, serum thyroxine and TRAb, thyroid ultrasound and orbital computed tomography were all used. The sequence derives from a man under 40 with Graves' hyperthyroidism. The chain carries TRBV7-2 and TRBJ2-1; D is tentatively TRBD1 or TRBD2 (5 bases each). Sequenced sample: blood. CDR3 sequence reads: CASRSPSGHNEQFF. The CDR3 region has the DNA TGTGCCAGCAGGTCACCTTCGGGGCACAATGAGCAGTTCTTC.